This is a list of T cell receptor beta chains from one sample in a study of cytomegalovirus exposure and HLA in healthy donors. Clones were read by immunoSEQ multiplex PCR, and TCRdb kept only the in-frame ones, dropping some. The profile shows under 150,000 clones, about two thirds of them singletons. What was sequenced was PBMCs. The source is a man in his 60s in good health and CMV-seronegative. Both conserved end residues are trimmed from each CDR3. A D gene is named only where the DNA matches it firmly. Some rows mark clone size as missing; the rest say once, few, many or name a class of expanded clone.

>TRBJ2-1|NA|TRBD2|TRBV13
ASSLGLAAPGGEQF
>TRBJ2-1|NA|NA|TRBV11-3
ASSIGLANEQF
>TRBJ1-1|few|TRBD1|TRBV30
AWSVTGADTEAF
>TRBJ2-1|NA|TRBD1|TRBV30
AWRAITGGLNNEQF
>TRBJ1-5|NA|TRBD1|TRBV27
ASSPRTGNQPQH
>TRBJ1-4|NA|TRBD1|TRBV10-3
AISAMGQGAEVGEKLF
>TRBJ1-1|NA|TRBD1|TRBV6-5
ASSYRGLMNTEAF
>TRBJ1-1|NA|NA|TRBV5-1
ASSSGALYTEAF
>TRBJ1-1|few|NA|TRBV5-4
ASSLLGRDTEAF
>TRBJ2-5|NA|NA|TRBV19
ASSIDGLEETQY
>TRBJ2-1|NA|TRBD2|TRBV4-3
ASSERTSGAWNEQF
>TRBJ1-3|NA|NA|TRBV10-3
AIKSGAGNTIY
>TRBJ2-1|once|TRBD1|TRBV7-3
ASSFYPGGTHNEQF
>TRBJ2-6|few|TRBD1|TRBV5-4
ASSLGQGSGANVLT
>TRBJ2-7|NA|NA|TRBV10-3
AISESGLGPYEQY
>TRBJ2-2|NA|NA|TRBV29-1
SRNERWKTPNTGELF
>TRBJ1-4|few|TRBD1|TRBV5-1
ASSTGQGAEKLF
>TRBJ2-2|few|NA|TRBV5-1
ASSLGGVEELF
>TRBJ1-4|NA|TRBD1|TRBV6-5
ASKMTGGYEKLF
>TRBJ1-2|NA|TRBD1|TRBV5-1
ASSQGQGQDGYT
>TRBJ1-6|NA|TRBD1|TRBV5-4
ASSPGQTYNSPLH
>TRBJ2-1|few|NA|TRBV9
ASSVSVVSYNEQF
>TRBJ1-4|NA|TRBD1|TRBV29-1
SAASGTGFNEKLF
>TRBJ2-2|few|TRBD2|TRBV19
ASSIARTSGSGKPGELF
>TRBJ2-2|NA|TRBD2|TRBV28
ASSLSRTSGRWKTGELF
>TRBJ2-2|NA|NA|TRBV5-1
ASSSIQIPAGELF
>TRBJ2-7|NA|TRBD2|TRBV30
ALGEGSFSYEQY
>TRBJ2-3|NA|TRBD1|TRBV2
ASSFNRGNSY
>TRBJ2-1|once|TRBD2|TRBV5-6
ASSLLTSGRAGYNEQF
>TRBJ1-1|few|TRBD1|TRBV28
ASSLWQGAILIRRNNTEAF
>TRBJ2-7|few|TRBD2|TRBV27
ASSSTSGSESEQY
>TRBJ2-3|NA|TRBD1|TRBV11-2
ASSYGQGLDTQY
>TRBJ2-1|NA|NA|TRBV18
ASGKGGVGYNEQF
>TRBJ2-7|NA|TRBD1|TRBV5-8
ASSLPGQGSEQY
>TRBJ2-3|few|TRBD1|TRBV7-9
ASRLRGTGMADTQY
>TRBJ2-7|NA|TRBD2|TRBV5-5
ASSSLAGGHEQY
>TRBJ1-2|few|NA|TRBV27
ASSRGGNGYT
>TRBJ1-2|NA|NA|TRBV27
ASSLRGAGGYP
>TRBJ1-5|NA|TRBD1|TRBV28
ASSSGTGGLWGNQPQH
>TRBJ2-3|NA|NA|TRBV30
AWSVQSDTQY
>TRBJ1-3|once|NA|TRBV5-1
ASSRDTGYGNTIY